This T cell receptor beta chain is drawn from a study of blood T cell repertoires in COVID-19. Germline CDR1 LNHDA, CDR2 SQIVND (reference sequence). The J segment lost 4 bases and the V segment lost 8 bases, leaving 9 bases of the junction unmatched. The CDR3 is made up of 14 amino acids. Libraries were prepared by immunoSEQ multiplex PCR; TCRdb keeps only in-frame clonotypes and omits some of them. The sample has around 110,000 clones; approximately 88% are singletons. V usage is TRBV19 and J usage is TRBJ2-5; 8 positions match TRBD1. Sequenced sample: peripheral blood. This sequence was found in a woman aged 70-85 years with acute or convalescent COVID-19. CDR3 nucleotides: TGTGCCAGTCACGAGACAGGGGCGGGAGAGACCCAGTACTTC. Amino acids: CASHETGAGETQYF.